This paragraph reports one T cell receptor beta chain. Its antigen is still unknown. Per-nucleotide qualities are absent, and no much larger clonotype sits a single base away. Libraries of naive CD8 T cells were built from around 20,000 to 1,000,000 sorted cells, with 10%, 30% or 50% of the purified RNA used. Naive CD8 T cells, defined as CD8+CD4-CCR7+CD45RA+, were FACS-sorted into RLT Plus buffer on a BD FACSAria II. To test detection sensitivity, Jurkat RNA equivalent to under 12 TCR copies was spiked into samples of roughly 18,000-1,100,000 naive CD8 T cells. CD8 T cells were enriched using RosetteSep CD8+ T Cell Enrichment Cocktail and Ficoll-Paque, and the enriched cells then underwent ACK red cell lysis. These data come from a study of molecular identifiers for immune sequencing clone quantification (dated 2018 in TCRdb). Study-level background: For a replicate experiment, RNA from approximately 20,000 or 100,000 naive CD8 T cells was divided into five aliquots, of which four were sequenced. This methods study used CD8 T cells to benchmark TCR RNA copy counting and molecular-identifier clustering-based TCR repertoire sequencing (MIDCIRS).

To prepare the library, PCR was applied. The sample was run on a NextSeq 500. Preparation of bulk TCR libraries followed a previously described approach, with the TCR primers listed in Table S5. Total RNA was purified with the Qiagen AllPrep DNA/RNA kit. Before analysis, reads from multiple sequencing runs of the same library were pooled. As for the authors' bioinformatics: Reads were retained only if their TCR constant sequence matched exactly, and those retained reads were trimmed to 150 nt and grouped according to their 12-nt molecular barcodes. Within each barcode group, reads were sub-clustered at a 15% Levenshtein threshold, and quality-weighted consensus sequences were built per RNA molecule. Non-functional sequences were discarded, and so were lower-count sequences lying one edit away from another sequence. Based on fitting two negative binomial distributions, any barcode sub-cluster with under 20% of the maximum read count was discarded. TCRdb reprocessing: public reads trimmed at Q25 with fastp, clones called with MiXCR, in-frame beta chains kept. For every CDR3 protein sequence, its rows merge into one entry that carries the most common genes and DNA. The V and J calls and clone size are TCRdb's, not the authors'. The sample includes 460,000 or so distinct CDR3 sequences, with roughly 25% observed a single time. Approximately 0.76% of the sample rests with the top ten.

Overall study results and their limits: Modeling indicated 2.5 to 3.5 TCR RNA copies recovered per cell, compared with about ten by digital PCR, which implies a capture efficiency of approximately 30%. Spiked-in Jurkat TCR RNA equal to a single cell's worth was reported to be detectable even within 1,100,000 naive CD8 T cells. Identical TCR molecules sharing a barcode could cause highly expanded clone sizes to be underestimated. When barcode sub-clustering was left out, chimeric consensus sequences inflated TCR diversity, with chimeras reaching as high as 47%. In CMV-specific effector cells, clones with more than 20 RNA copies contained over 97% of molecules, whereas in naive cells such clones contained under 1% of molecules. Spiked-in Jurkat TCR RNA (approximately 10 copies' worth), which is not part of the donor repertoire, was contained in the naive libraries.

The germline V gene (reference sequence) specifies LNHNV as CDR1 and YYDKDF as CDR2. Trimming at the junction amounts to 0 bases on V and 2 bases on J, and the germline ends lie 4 bases apart. From cysteine to phenylalanine, the CDR3 is 13 amino acids long. Kept here is only the CDR3 DNA, which spans 39 bases and is read in frame from base 1. Sequencing was carried out using naive CD8+ T cells from blood, with Jurkat cell RNA spiked in. The cell subset or site label, read with the paper, signifies: FACS-sorted CD8+CD4-CCR7+CD45RA+ naive T cells. The receptor was derived from a human donor in good health. Some libraries in this study had Jurkat cell RNA spiked in. The V and J segments used are TRBV15 and TRBJ1-1, with the D segment identity uncertain. Here the CDR3 is given as CATSRDGNTEAFF. The DNA sequence is TGTGCCACCAGCAGAGATGGTAACACTGAAGCTTTCTTT.